One sample yielded the 9 T cell receptor beta chains listed below, sequenced in a study of blood T cell repertoires in COVID-19. Produced via immunoSEQ multiplex PCR; TCRdb's table is partial and in-frame only. This sample has about 120,000 clones, with 85% to 90% found just once. Specimen: peripheral blood. These receptors originate from a woman aged 55-69 years with COVID-19, enrolled during active disease.

The chain carries TRBV4-2 and TRBJ1-4; tentatively, D is TRBD1 (5 bases). V was trimmed by 0 bases and J by 7 bases, leaving 9 bases between them. The CDR3 is 14 amino acids. From germline, CDR1 is LGHNA and CDR2 YNFKEQ. In nucleotides, the CDR3 is TGTGCCAGCAGCCAAGAAAGGGGTGGTGAAAAACTGTTTTTT. Amino acid sequence: CASSQERGGEKLFF.

The chain has TRBV6-5 and TRBJ1-1; D gene uncertain. The CDR3 is made up of 14 amino acids. The germline V and J ends were trimmed by 7 bases and 0 bases, with 12 bases remaining between them. Germline assignment: CDR1 MNHEY and CDR2 SVGAGI. The CDR3 here is CASNVGVLNTEAFF. The CDR3 nucleotides are TGTGCCAGCAATGTCGGGGTATTGAACACTGAAGCTTTCTTT.

The chain employs TRBV15 and TRBJ2-1, with 8 bases matching TRBD1. CDR1 is LNHNV, CDR2 YYDKDF, per germline (reference sequence). This CDR3 region has 20 residues. V shed 0 bases, J shed 3 bases, and the junction held 16 bases outside the gene matches. As DNA, the CDR3 is TGTGCCACCAGCAGAGATCTCCTACAGCCCCGGGACAGGAACTACAATGAGCAGTTCTTC. It translates to CATSRDLLQPRDRNYNEQFF. Variable domain in full (rest from reference TRBV15 and TRBJ2-1): DAMVIQNPRYQVTQFGKPVTLSCSQTLNHNVMYWYQQKSSQAPKLLFHYYDKDFNNEADTPDNFQSRRPNTSFCFLDIRSPGLGDTAMYLCATSRDLLQPRDRNYNEQFFGPGTRLTVL.

This chain joins TRBV29-1 and TRBJ2-3; no firm D call. The CDR3 has 13 amino acids. With 4 bases removed from V and 3 bases from J, the gap between germline ends came to 11 bases. Germline CDR1 and CDR2: SQVTM and ANQGSEA. The CDR3 region is CSVGHQVTDTQYF. CDR3 in DNA: TGCAGCGTTGGTCACCAGGTAACAGATACGCAGTATTTT.

The chain employs TRBV19 and TRBJ1-4, with D possibly TRBD1 on 5 matching bases. CDR3 length equals 14 residues. The germline V gene encodes CDR1 LNHDA and CDR2 SQIVND (reference sequence). Trimming pared 3 bases from V and 7 bases from J, leaving 12 bases between. CDR3 sequence: CASSMGGTAEKLFF. Here the CDR3 DNA reads TGTGCCAGTAGTATGGGAGGGACGGCTGAAAAACTGTTTTTT.

This chain links TRBV12-3 or TRBV12-4 with TRBJ2-5; D gene uncertain. V was trimmed by 3 bases and J by 5 bases, leaving 4 bases between them. The CDR3 sequence is 11 residues long. The CDR3 DNA is TGTGCCAGCAGTTTGAGGGAGACCCAGTACTTC. Residues: CASSLRETQYF.

V and J are TRBV7-3 and TRBJ2-2; D not certain. V lost 0 bases and J 4 bases, leaving 6 bases between the germline ends. The CDR3 has 14 residues. Germline values: CDR1 SGHTA, CDR2 FQGTGA. The DNA for the CDR3 is TGTGCCAGCAGCTTAACGAGGCGCACCGGGGAGCTGTTTTTT. Its protein product is CASSLTRRTGELFF. The full variable domain, with the rest looked up from reference TRBV7-3 and TRBJ2-2, is GAGVSQTPSNKVTEKGKYVELRCDPISGHTALYWYRQSLGQGPEFLIYFQGTGAADDSGLPNDRFFAVRPEGSVSTLKIQRTERGDSAVYLCASSLTRRTGELFFGEGSRLTVL.

V usage is TRBV18 and J usage is TRBJ1-6; D is ambiguous. Trimming removed 5 bases from V and 3 bases from J, with 8 bases in between. Germline V CDR1 and CDR2: KGHSH, LQKENI. CDR3 size: 14 residues. CDR3 in DNA: TGTGCCAGCTCAGGAGGTCTCTATAATTCACCCCTCCACTTT. Translated, it gives CASSGGLYNSPLHF.

The chain recombines TRBV6-5 with TRBJ1-6; 9 bases fit TRBD1. CDR1 is MNHEY and CDR2 is SVGAGI in the germline V gene. This CDR3 has 14 amino acids. The V and J ends lost 7 bases and 6 bases, in that order; junction bases with no gene match: 4. CDR3 in DNA: TGTGCCAGCAACCGGGACAGGGCTAATTCACCCCTCCACTTT. This encodes CASNRDRANSPLHF.